What follows is one T cell receptor (beta chain) and its context. This specimen comes from a study of blood T cell repertoires in COVID-19. Across the whole study: Some COVID-19 samples were acute and others convalescent; all came from the United States, Italy and Spain. Sources were T cells, B-cell-depleted T cells, or PBMCs; the material itself was cDNA or gDNA.

This table comes from immunoSEQ multiplex PCR, and its TCRdb copy is limited to in-frame clones, with some not included. The repertoire consists of about 170,000 clones, with about 85% occurring once and the leading ten covering roughly 25%. This CDR3 is built from 16 residues. From germline, CDR1 is KGHDR and CDR2 SFDVKD. V lost 3 bases, J lost 4 bases, and 6 bases stayed unmatched. Sequences were obtained from peripheral blood. V gene TRBV24-1 combines with J gene TRBJ1-5; 9 nucleotides match TRBD1. The clonotype comes from a man in his 60s with acute or convalescent COVID-19. CDR3 DNA: TGTGCCACCAGTGATGCGGACAGGGGCCCTAATCAGCCCCAGCATTTT. Protein product: CATSDADRGPNQPQHF.